These T cell receptor beta chains were read from a single sample in a study of T cell changes during pregnancy in multiple sclerosis. Produced via immunoSEQ multiplex PCR; TCRdb's table is partial and in-frame only. The data contain roughly 100,000 clones, approximately 90% of them singletons. The material was peripheral blood, obtained after pregnancy. The receptors were sampled from a female donor with multiple sclerosis, enrolled in a pregnancy study. Each CDR3 is given with its conserved first and last residue. The D gene is left open where the match is weak. Clone size, where shown, is once, few, many, or a class for clones that have expanded.

CDR3,DNA,size,D,J,V
CASSLHRENTEAFF,TGTGCCAGTAGTTTGCACAGGGAGAACACTGAAGCTTTCTTT,.,.,TRBJ1-1,TRBV19
CASSYLLETQYF,TGTGCCAGCAGCTATCTCTTAGAGACCCAGTACTTC,.,.,TRBJ2-5,TRBV7-2
CASNSAGALRETQYF,TGTGCCAGCAACTCAGCAGGGGCGCTGAGAGAGACCCAGTACTTC,.,.,TRBJ2-5,TRBV28
CASRTAGGVRETQYF,TGTGCCAGCAGGACTGCGGGGGGGGTTCGGGAGACCCAGTACTTC,.,TRBD2,TRBJ2-5,TRBV6-1
CASSATGIYNQPQHF,TGTGCCAGTAGTGCCACAGGGATCTACAATCAGCCCCAGCATTTT,.,.,TRBJ1-5,TRBV19
CASSLPGGYSNQPQHF,TGTGCCAGCAGCTTACCTGGGGGCTATAGCAATCAGCCCCAGCATTTT,.,.,TRBJ1-5,TRBV7-8
CASSSPSTGNHGYTF,TGTGCCAGCAGCTCACCCTCGACAGGGAATCATGGCTACACCTTC,.,TRBD1,TRBJ1-2,TRBV9
CASTGREDSYNEQFF,TGTGCCAGCACCGGGCGGGAGGACTCCTACAATGAGCAGTTCTTC,.,TRBD2,TRBJ2-1,TRBV27
CASSPEARPDTQYF,TGTGCCAGCAGCCCGGAAGCTAGGCCCGATACGCAGTATTTT,.,.,TRBJ2-3,TRBV7-2
CASSPRTSGSSEQYF,TGTGCCAGCAGTCCCCGGACTAGCGGGAGCAGCGAGCAGTACTTC,once,TRBD2,TRBJ2-7,TRBV2
CASRTDRAFEKLFF,TGTGCCAGCAGAACGGACAGGGCATTCGAAAAACTGTTTTTT,.,TRBD1,TRBJ1-4,TRBV2
CASSPPAGELFF,TGTGCCAGCAGCCCCCCCGCCGGGGAGCTGTTTTTT,.,.,TRBJ2-2,TRBV2
CASSRGAVDPGELFF,TGTGCCAGCAGTCGGGGGGCGGTGGACCCCGGGGAGCTGTTTTTT,.,.,TRBJ2-2,TRBV7-3
CASSYPDGGWGYTF,TGTGCCAGCAGCTACCCCGATGGAGGGTGGGGCTACACCTTC,.,.,TRBJ1-2,TRBV5-4
CASSFDTNTEAFF,TGTGCCAGCAGCTTTGACACAAACACTGAAGCTTTCTTT,.,.,TRBJ1-1,TRBV7-6
CASSEYSGRSYNEQFF,TGCGCCAGCAGTGAGTATAGCGGACGCTCCTACAATGAGCAGTTCTTC,.,.,TRBJ2-1,TRBV10-1
CASSMGRGLWFF,TGTGCCAGTAGTATGGGCAGGGGTTTATGGTTCTTC,.,.,TRBJ2-1,TRBV19
CASSLRLAGYEQYF,TGTGCCAGCAGTTTAAGACTAGCGGGCTACGAGCAGTACTTC,few,TRBD2,TRBJ2-7,TRBV27
CASSQTRRIDEQFF,TGTGCCAGCAGCCAGACTAGAAGGATAGATGAGCAGTTCTTC,.,.,TRBJ2-1,TRBV2
CASSVSGQGLYLHF,TGTGCCAGCAGCGTCTCGGGACAGGGTCTTTACCTCCACTTT,.,TRBD1,TRBJ1-6,TRBV9
CASSNLPTRTGWGNQPQHF,TGTGCCAGCAGCAACCTACCGACCAGGACAGGCTGGGGCAATCAGCCCCAGCATTTT,.,.,TRBJ1-5,TRBV21-1
CASSEIAYNSPLHF,TGTGCCAGCAGTGAAATCGCCTATAATTCACCCCTCCACTTT,.,.,TRBJ1-6,TRBV2
CSVEQGLAGGVEQYF,TGCAGCGTTGAACAGGGACTAGCGGGAGGAGTCGAGCAGTACTTC,.,TRBD2,TRBJ2-7,TRBV29-1
CASSLAGGSNEQFF,TGTGCCAGCAGCTTAGCGGGAGGCTCCAATGAGCAGTTCTTC,.,.,TRBJ2-1,TRBV7-9
CASSSTRLFSYEQYF,TGTGCCAGCAGCTCGACAAGGCTTTTCTCCTACGAGCAGTACTTC,.,.,TRBJ2-7,TRBV7-8
CASSYPLPGDYEQYF,TGTGCCAGCAGTTATCCCCTCCCGGGGGACTACGAGCAGTACTTC,.,.,TRBJ2-7,TRBV6-7
CASSGQGGTGELFF,TGTGCCAGCAGCGGACAGGGAGGCACCGGGGAGCTGTTTTTT,once,TRBD1,TRBJ2-2,TRBV6-4
CASSPGTGARTDTQYF,TGCGCCAGCAGCCCCGGGACAGGGGCCCGCACAGATACGCAGTATTTT,.,TRBD1,TRBJ2-3,TRBV5-1
CASSESRSGANVLTF,TGTGCCAGCAGTGAATCGCGGTCTGGGGCCAACGTCCTGACTTTC,.,.,TRBJ2-6,TRBV2
CASSTAGLASNEQFF,TGTGCCAGTAGTACCGCGGGACTAGCGAGCAATGAGCAGTTCTTC,.,TRBD2,TRBJ2-1,TRBV19
CASSPQANTEAFF,TGTGCCAGCAGCCCCCAGGCGAACACTGAAGCTTTCTTT,.,.,TRBJ1-1,TRBV7-9
CASSFGTGGSYNEQFF,TGTGCCAGCAGCTTCGGGACAGGGGGCTCCTACAATGAGCAGTTCTTC,.,TRBD1,TRBJ2-1,TRBV11-2
CASSSTGYNSPLHF,TGTGCCAGCAGCTCGACAGGGTATAATTCACCCCTCCACTTT,.,TRBD1,TRBJ1-6,TRBV7-6
CATSGQSSYEQYF,TGTGCCACCTCGGGACAGTCATCCTACGAGCAGTACTTC,.,TRBD1,TRBJ2-7,TRBV10-3
CASRGRGGKSYEQYF,TGTGCCAGCAGGGGACGTGGGGGGAAGTCCTACGAGCAGTACTTC,.,.,TRBJ2-7,TRBV28
CASTPIDYPNEQFF,TGTGCCAGCACCCCGATTGACTACCCTAATGAGCAGTTCTTC,.,.,TRBJ2-1,TRBV6-6
CASSPSGWGNTIYF,TGTGCCAGCAGCCCCTCAGGGTGGGGAAACACCATATATTTT,.,.,TRBJ1-3,TRBV7-2
CASSRNLERAYGYTF,TGCGCCAGCAGCCGGAACCTAGAGAGAGCCTATGGCTACACCTTC,.,.,TRBJ1-2,TRBV5-1
CASSESLGSQETQYF,TGTGCCAGCTCTGAGTCATTGGGCAGCCAAGAGACCCAGTACTTC,.,.,TRBJ2-5,TRBV18
CASSYSSGGTEAFF,TGTGCCAGCAGTTACTCATCAGGGGGCACTGAAGCTTTCTTT,.,TRBD1,TRBJ1-1,TRBV6-6
CSVVGRVSENIQYF,TGCAGCGTTGTGGGCAGGGTATCCGAAAACATTCAGTACTTC,.,.,TRBJ2-4,TRBV29-1
CASSGVAGLYNEQFF,TGCGCCAGCAGCGGTGTAGCGGGACTCTACAATGAGCAGTTCTTC,once,TRBD2,TRBJ2-1,TRBV5-1
CASLPLEPEDRPVQGTQYF,TGTGCCAGTCTACCCCTCGAACCCGAGGACAGGCCTGTTCAGGGGACCCAGTACTTC,.,TRBD1,TRBJ2-5,TRBV19
CASKTGGEAQHF,TGCGCCAGCAAGACGGGAGGTGAGGCCCAGCATTTT,few,.,TRBJ1-5,TRBV10-2
CASSGQSNTEAFF,TGTGCCAGCAGTGGACAGTCGAACACTGAAGCTTTCTTT,.,.,TRBJ1-1,TRBV6-1
CASSSMTRLAGHQETQYF,TGTGCCAGCAGCTCCATGACTAGACTAGCGGGGCACCAAGAGACCCAGTACTTC,.,TRBD2,TRBJ2-5,TRBV5-5